This T cell receptor (beta chain) was identified during a study of fetal regulatory T cell absence and autoimmunity. This table comes from immunoSEQ multiplex PCR, and its TCRdb copy is limited to in-frame clones, with some not included. This table has 95,000 to 100,000 clones, about two thirds appearing once. The CDR3 length is 13 residues. In germline, CDR1 is SNHLY, CDR2 FYNNEI. The ends lost 10 bases at V and 5 bases at J; junction bases unmatched: 7. The rearrangement uses TRBV2 and TRBJ1-1; 10 nucleotides align to TRBD1. This TCR derives from a male donor with IPEX syndrome. Sequenced sample: pancreas tissue. As DNA, the CDR3 is TGTGCCACCTGGACAGGGGGTAGAACTGAAGCTTTCTTT. It yields the protein CATWTGGRTEAFF.